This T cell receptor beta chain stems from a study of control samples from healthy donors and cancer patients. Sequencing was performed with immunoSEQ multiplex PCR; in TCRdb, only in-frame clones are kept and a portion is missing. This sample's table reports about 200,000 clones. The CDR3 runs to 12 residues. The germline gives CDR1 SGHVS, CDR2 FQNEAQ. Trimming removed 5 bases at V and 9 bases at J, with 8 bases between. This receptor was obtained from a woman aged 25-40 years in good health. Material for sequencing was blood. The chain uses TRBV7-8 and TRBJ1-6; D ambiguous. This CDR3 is CASSISGSPLHF. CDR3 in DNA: TGTGCCAGCAGCATCAGTGGTTCACCCCTCCACTTT.